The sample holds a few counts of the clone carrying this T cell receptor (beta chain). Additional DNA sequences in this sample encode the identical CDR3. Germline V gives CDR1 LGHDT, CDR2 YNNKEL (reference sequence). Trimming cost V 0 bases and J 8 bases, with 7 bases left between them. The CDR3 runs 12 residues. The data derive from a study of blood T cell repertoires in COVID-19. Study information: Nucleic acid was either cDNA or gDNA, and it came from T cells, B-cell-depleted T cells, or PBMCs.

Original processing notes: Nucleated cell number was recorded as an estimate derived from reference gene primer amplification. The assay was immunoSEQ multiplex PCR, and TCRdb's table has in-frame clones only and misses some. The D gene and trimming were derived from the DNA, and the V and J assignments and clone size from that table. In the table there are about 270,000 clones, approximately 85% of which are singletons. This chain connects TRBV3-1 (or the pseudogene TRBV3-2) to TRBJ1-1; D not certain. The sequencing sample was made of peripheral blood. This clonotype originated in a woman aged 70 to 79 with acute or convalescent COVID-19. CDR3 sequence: CASSQERGEAFF. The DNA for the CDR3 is TGTGCCAGCAGCCAAGAGCGGGGAGAAGCTTTCTTT.